Detailed here is one TCR beta chain. Produced via immunoSEQ multiplex PCR; TCRdb's table is partial and in-frame only. The profile shows some 760,000 clones, approximately 85% of them singletons. These data originate in a study of shared T cell receptors in the human thymus. The CDR3 is 16 amino acids. In germline, CDR1 is PRHDT, CDR2 FYEKMQ (reference sequence). Trimming removed 0 bases at V and 4 bases at J, with 12 bases between. Separately, the same data were catalogued under a study of human thymus T cells. As reported in that work: Corrective surgery for congenital heart defects was being performed on the healthy Finnish infants who served as donors. The source of the thymus tissue was resections taken during corrective heart surgery. Gene usage for V and J segments appeared biased in thymic and blood repertoires.

This clonotype originated in a girl less than two years old with a congenital heart defect. The rearrangement joins TRBV13 to TRBJ2-2, with D tentatively TRBD1 (5 bases). The sequenced sample consisted of thymocytes. DNA for the CDR3: TGTGCCAGCAGCTTAGGACAGGTCGAGGCCACCGGGGAGCTGTTTTTT. This encodes CASSLGQVEATGELFF.